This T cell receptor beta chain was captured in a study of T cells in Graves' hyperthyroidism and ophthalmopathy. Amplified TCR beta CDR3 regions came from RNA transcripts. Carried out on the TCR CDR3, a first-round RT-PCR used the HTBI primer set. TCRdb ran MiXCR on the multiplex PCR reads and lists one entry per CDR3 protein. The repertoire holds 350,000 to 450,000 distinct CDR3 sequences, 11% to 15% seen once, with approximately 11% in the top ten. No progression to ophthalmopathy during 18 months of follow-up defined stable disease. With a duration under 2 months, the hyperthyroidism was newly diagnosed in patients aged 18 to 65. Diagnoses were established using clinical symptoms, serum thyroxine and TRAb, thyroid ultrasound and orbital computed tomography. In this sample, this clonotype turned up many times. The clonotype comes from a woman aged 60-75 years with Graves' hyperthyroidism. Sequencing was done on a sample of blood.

CDR3 sequence reads: CSVEEAGLGEAFF. The DNA of the CDR3 is TGCAGCGTTGAAGAGGCAGGGCTTGGTGAAGCTTTCTTT. The chain carries TRBV29-1 and TRBJ1-1; D is possibly TRBD1 (5 bases). CDR1 and CDR2 from the germline V gene are SQVTM and ANQGSEA. V lost 0 bases and J 7 bases, leaving 12 bases between the germline ends. This CDR3 comprises 13 residues.